The 18 T cell receptor beta chains below were found in one sample sequenced in a study of CD8 T cells in ankylosing spondylitis. TCRdb reprocessed the 5' RACE reads with MiXCR, giving one entry per CDR3 protein. The table includes about 42,000 distinct CDR3 sequences, roughly 2.6% detected once. What was sequenced was blood, either unsorted or a sorted T cell fraction (not recorded which). The origin of the receptors is a male donor with ankylosing spondylitis or in good health (not recorded which).

This clonotype was counted many times. The chain employs TRBV9 and TRBJ1-1; 7 bases are a match to TRBD1. This CDR3 region has 15 residues. V lost 2 bases and J lost 3; bases outside the gene matches: 7. From germline, CDR1 is SGDLS and CDR2 YYNGEE. The CDR3 DNA reads TGTGCCAGCAGCGTTTCGACAGGGCGGGACACTGAAGCTTTCTTT. Translating gives CASSVSTGRDTEAFF.

This clonotype appeared many times. The chain couples TRBV9 to TRBJ2-1, with 12 positions matching TRBD2. The V and J ends lost 4 bases and 5 bases, in that order; junction bases with no gene match: 7. This CDR3 spans 16 amino acids. CDR1 is SGDLS, CDR2 YYNGEE, per germline. CDR3 residues: CASSIRLAGANNEQFF. The CDR3 DNA sequence: TGTGCCAGCAGCATCAGACTAGCGGGAGCGAACAATGAGCAGTTCTTC.

This clonotype has at least ten counts. The rearrangement joins TRBV9 to TRBJ2-7, with 10 bases lining up with TRBD2. V was pared by 2 bases and J by 5 bases, with 4 bases of the junction left unmatched. Germline CDR1 and CDR2: SGDLS and YYNGEE. This CDR3 region has 14 residues. In nucleotides, the CDR3 is TGTGCCAGCAGCGTGAGCGGGAGGGCCAACGAGCAGTACTTC. Its translation: CASSVSGRANEQYF.

This clonotype has a count of ten or more. This chain connects TRBV9 to TRBJ2-5, with a weak D call TRBD2 (5 bases). Trimming removed 2 bases from V and 3 bases from J, with 14 bases in between. CDR3 size: 15 residues. The germline CDR1 and CDR2 sequences are SGDLS and YYNGEE. The CDR3 DNA sequence: TGTGCCAGCAGCGTCGGGATCTACCCCAAAGAGACCCAGTACTTC. Translated: CASSVGIYPKETQYF. The whole variable domain, filled in from reference TRBV9 and TRBJ2-5, reads DSGVTQTPKHLITATGQRVTLRCSPRSGDLSVYWYQQSLDQGLQFLIQYYNGEERAKGNILERFSAQQFPDLHSELNLSSLELGDSALYFCASSVGIYPKETQYFGPGTRLLVL.

This clonotype was found many times. The CDR3 region has the DNA TGTGCCAGCAGCCCTCCAGGGGGGTTCACAGATACGCAGTATTTT. This translates into CASSPPGGFTDTQYF. The chain employs TRBV9 and TRBJ2-3, with a tentative D call TRBD1 (7 bases). Germline loops: CDR1 SGDLS, CDR2 YYNGEE. Trimming pared 4 bases from V and 2 bases from J, leaving 14 bases between. The CDR3 is 15 amino acids.

This clonotype was observed at least ten times. The chain recombines TRBV9 with TRBJ2-5; D is possibly TRBD2 (6 bases). Germline-derived CDR1 and CDR2 are SGDLS and YYNGEE. The CDR3 has 14 amino acids. The germline V and J ends were trimmed by 4 bases and 5 bases, with 15 bases remaining between them. CDR3 loop: CASSPGIGGETQYF. Written as DNA, the CDR3 is TGTGCCAGCAGCCCGGGGATAGGAGGGGAGACCCAGTACTTC.

This clonotype has at least ten counts. This chain links TRBV9 with TRBJ2-7; D uncertain. Trimming removed 3 bases at V and 4 bases at J, with 11 bases between. CDR1 is SGDLS and CDR2 is YYNGEE in the germline V gene. The length of the CDR3 is 13 residues. CDR3: CASSESVGYEQYF. Here the CDR3 DNA reads TGTGCCAGCAGCGAATCCGTCGGTTACGAGCAGTACTTC.

This clonotype has a count of ten or more. The V call is TRBV9, the J call TRBJ2-1; 8 positions match TRBD2. Germline CDR1 is SGDLS and CDR2 is YYNGEE. The CDR3 extends over 15 amino acids. V shed 2 bases, J shed 8 bases, and the junction held 9 bases outside the gene matches. The CDR3 spells CASSVRAGGFYEQFF. The CDR3 nucleotides are TGTGCCAGCAGCGTTCGTGCGGGAGGTTTCTATGAGCAGTTCTTC. The whole variable domain, remainder taken from reference TRBV9 and TRBJ2-1, is DSGVTQTPKHLITATGQRVTLRCSPRSGDLSVYWYQQSLDQGLQFLIQYYNGEERAKGNILERFSAQQFPDLHSELNLSSLELGDSALYFCASSVRAGGFYEQFFGPGTRLTVL.

At least ten counts were recorded for this clonotype. In nucleotides, the CDR3 is TGTGCCAGCAGCGTAGCCGGGACAGGGGAGAATACGCAGTATTTT. This sequence encodes CASSVAGTGENTQYF. The chain has TRBV9 and TRBJ2-3, with 10 nucleotides matching TRBD1. This CDR3 comprises 15 residues. Germline lookup yields CDR1 SGDLS and CDR2 YYNGEE. The V segment lost 0 bases and the J segment 7 bases; nucleotides outside the gene matches: 5.

In this sample, this clonotype turned up many times. The chain uses TRBV9 and TRBJ2-1; TRBD2 aligns across 9 bases. The CDR3 is 18 amino acids. V was clipped by 1 base and J by 0 bases; unmatched bases: 8. CDR1 is SGDLS and CDR2 is YYNGEE in the germline V gene. CDR3 region: CASSVRSGSPSSYNEQFF. The CDR3 DNA is TGTGCCAGCAGCGTACGTAGCGGGAGTCCAAGCTCCTACAATGAGCAGTTCTTC.

This clonotype was observed many times. CDR3 sequence: CASSVMGGVNQETQYF. The CDR3 DNA follows: TGTGCCAGCAGCGTAATGGGGGGAGTGAACCAAGAGACCCAGTACTTC. The chain is built from TRBV9 and TRBJ2-5, with a tentative D call TRBD2 (6 bases). Germline V gene lookup returns CDR1 SGDLS and CDR2 YYNGEE. The V gene lost 1 base and the J gene lost 0 bases, with 13 bases spanning the gap. This CDR3 is 16 amino acids long.

This clonotype was recorded at least ten times. The V and J genes are TRBV9 and TRBJ2-5; D not resolved. The V end lost 0 bases, the J end lost 5 bases, and 20 bases lay between the germline ends. Germline lookup yields CDR1 SGDLS and CDR2 YYNGEE. CDR3 length equals 17 residues. In DNA form, the CDR3 reads TGTGCCAGCAGCGTAGAGGTTGGTGGAAGGTCCGGCGAGACCCAGTACTTC. Its translation is CASSVEVGGRSGETQYF.

At least ten counts were recorded for this clonotype. The J gene is TRBJ2-7, the V gene TRBV9; TRBD1 or TRBD2 may be the D gene (5 bases each). The CDR3 spans 14 residues. Germline V CDR1 and CDR2: SGDLS, YYNGEE. Trimming took 4 bases from V and 6 from J, leaving 17 bases between them. Here the CDR3 DNA reads TGTGCCAGCAGCCCAAGCCAAGAGGGGCGCGAGCAGTACTTC. Amino acid sequence: CASSPSQEGREQYF.

This clonotype was seen repeatedly, ten times or more. The chain employs TRBV9 and TRBJ2-3; D is tentatively TRBD1 or TRBD2 (5 bases each). The CDR3 loop spans 15 amino acids. Germline loops: CDR1 SGDLS, CDR2 YYNGEE. The V and J ends lost 4 bases and 2 bases respectively, with 14 bases between them. In DNA form, the CDR3 reads TGTGCCAGCAGCCCGGGGCGGACCTACACAGATACGCAGTATTTT. This encodes CASSPGRTYTDTQYF.

This clonotype was recorded at least ten times. The chain joins TRBV9 to TRBJ2-1; no reliable D call. Trimming took 0 bases from V and 2 from J, leaving 6 bases between them. The V gene's germline CDR1 is SGDLS and CDR2 YYNGEE. The CDR3 is 14 amino acids. The CDR3 DNA sequence: TGTGCCAGCAGCGTAGACGGCCCCTACAATGAGCAGTTCTTC. This gives the protein CASSVDGPYNEQFF.

At least ten counts were recorded for this clonotype. The CDR3 bases are TGTGCCAGCAGCCCAAGGGGGAGCATTACCGGGGAGCTGTTTTTT. It is translated as CASSPRGSITGELFF. This chain joins TRBV9 and TRBJ2-2; D possibly corresponds to TRBD1 (6 bases). The V end lost 4 bases, the J end lost 5 bases, and 15 bases lay between the germline ends. The CDR3 totals 15 residues. Germline assignment: CDR1 SGDLS and CDR2 YYNGEE. Full variable domain (outside the CDR3, taken from reference TRBV9 and TRBJ2-2): DSGVTQTPKHLITATGQRVTLRCSPRSGDLSVYWYQQSLDQGLQFLIQYYNGEERAKGNILERFSAQQFPDLHSELNLSSLELGDSALYFCASSPRGSITGELFFGEGSRLTVL.

This clonotype has a count of ten or more. The rearrangement links TRBV9 to TRBJ2-1, with 7 nucleotides matching TRBD2. Germline V gives CDR1 SGDLS, CDR2 YYNGEE. The CDR3 consists of 16 residues. Trimming removed 4 bases from V and 7 bases from J; junction bases left unmatched: 14. The CDR3 DNA reads as TGTGCCAGCAGCCCCCGGAAGCCTAGCGGATGGAATGAGCAGTTCTTC. Encoded protein: CASSPRKPSGWNEQFF. The whole variable domain, remainder taken from reference TRBV9 and TRBJ2-1, is DSGVTQTPKHLITATGQRVTLRCSPRSGDLSVYWYQQSLDQGLQFLIQYYNGEERAKGNILERFSAQQFPDLHSELNLSSLELGDSALYFCASSPRKPSGWNEQFFGPGTRLTVL.

This clonotype was seen at least ten times. The chain is built from TRBV9 and TRBJ2-1; 9 positions agree with TRBD1. Trimming at V came to 0 bases and at J to 5 bases, leaving 3 bases not matched to a gene. The CDR3 covers 15 residues. Germline-derived CDR1 and CDR2 are SGDLS and YYNGEE. The CDR3 nucleotides are TGTGCCAGCAGCGTAGCCGGGACAGGGAACAATGAGCAGTTCTTC. This codes for CASSVAGTGNNEQFF.